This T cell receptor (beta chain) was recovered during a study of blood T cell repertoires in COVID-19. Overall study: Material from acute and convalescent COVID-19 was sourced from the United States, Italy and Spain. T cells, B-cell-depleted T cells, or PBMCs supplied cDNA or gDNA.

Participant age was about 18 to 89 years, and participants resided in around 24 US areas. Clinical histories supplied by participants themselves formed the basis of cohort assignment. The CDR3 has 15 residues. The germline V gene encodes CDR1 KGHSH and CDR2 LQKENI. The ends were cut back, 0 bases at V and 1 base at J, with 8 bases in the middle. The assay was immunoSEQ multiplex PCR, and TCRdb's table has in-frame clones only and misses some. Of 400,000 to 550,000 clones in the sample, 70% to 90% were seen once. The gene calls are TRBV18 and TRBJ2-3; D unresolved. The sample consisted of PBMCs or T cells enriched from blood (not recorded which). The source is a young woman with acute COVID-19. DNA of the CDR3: TGTGCCAGCTCACCACCCCCCGGTGGCACAGATACGCAGTATTTT. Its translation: CASSPPPGGTDTQYF.